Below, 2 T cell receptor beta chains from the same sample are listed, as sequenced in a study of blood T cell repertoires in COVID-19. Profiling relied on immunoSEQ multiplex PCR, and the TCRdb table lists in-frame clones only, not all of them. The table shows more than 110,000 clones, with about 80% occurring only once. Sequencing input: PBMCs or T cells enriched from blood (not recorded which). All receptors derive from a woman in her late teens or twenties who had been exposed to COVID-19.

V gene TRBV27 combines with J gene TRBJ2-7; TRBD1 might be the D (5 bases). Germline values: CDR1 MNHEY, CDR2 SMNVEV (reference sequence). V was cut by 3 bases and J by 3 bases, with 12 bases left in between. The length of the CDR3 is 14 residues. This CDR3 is CASSFTGNGYEQYF. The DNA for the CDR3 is TGTGCCAGCAGTTTCACAGGCAATGGCTACGAGCAGTACTTC.

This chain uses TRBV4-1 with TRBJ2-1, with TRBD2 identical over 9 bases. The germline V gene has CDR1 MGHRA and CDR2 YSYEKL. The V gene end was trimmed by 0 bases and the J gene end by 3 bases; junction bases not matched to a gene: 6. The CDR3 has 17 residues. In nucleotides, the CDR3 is TGCGCCAGCAGCCAAGATGGAGCGGGAGGCTACTACAATGAGCAGTTCTTC. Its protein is CASSQDGAGGYYNEQFF.